Below, 15 T cell receptor beta chains from the same sample are listed, as sequenced in a study of PD-1 blockade in classical Hodgkin lymphoma. Produced via immunoSEQ multiplex PCR; TCRdb's table is partial and in-frame only. The sample carries around 43,000 clones, 78% recorded once. Each patient experienced a relapse that followed autologous stem cell transplantation, and brentuximab vedotin exposure varied. This specimen was peripheral blood mononuclear cells (PBMCs), taken at baseline. These receptors all stem from a human donor with classical Hodgkin lymphoma.

The gene calls are TRBV7-3 and TRBJ2-3, with TRBD2 matching over 11 bases. Germline lookup yields CDR1 SGHTA and CDR2 FQGTGA. The CDR3 contains 19 residues. The V gene end was trimmed by 4 bases and the J gene end by 2 bases; junction bases not matched to a gene: 14. The CDR3 spells CASSSLAGGINTPTDTQYF. The CDR3 coding sequence is TGTGCCAGCAGCTCATTAGCGGGGGGGATCAATACCCCCACAGATACGCAGTATTTT.

The gene calls are TRBV15 and TRBJ2-3, with no clear D. Trimming removed 0 bases at V and 5 bases at J, with 6 bases between. CDR1 is LNHNV and CDR2 is YYDKDF in the germline V gene (reference sequence). CDR3 length: 13 residues. In DNA, the CDR3 is TGTGCCACCAGCAGAGATTTGGTAGATACGCAGTATTTT. It codes for CATSRDLVDTQYF.

This chain connects TRBV9 to TRBJ2-3; 11 nucleotides line up with TRBD2. With V trimmed by 3 bases and J by 10 bases, 19 bases remained unmatched. The CDR3 spans 18 residues. CDR1 and CDR2 from the germline V gene are SGDLS and YYNGEE. The CDR3 DNA follows: TGTGCCAGCAGCGCACCCCTAGCGGGGGGCCCACACCAACCTCCGCAGTATTTT. Translation gives CASSAPLAGGPHQPPQYF.

The chain is built from TRBV5-6 and TRBJ2-7, with a weak D call TRBD1 (5 bases). The CDR3 length is 14 residues. V lost 1 base and J 3 bases, leaving 11 bases between the germline ends. CDR1 and CDR2 (germline): SGHDT, YYEEEE. CDR3 DNA sequence: TGTGCCAGCAGCTTGAACTTAGGGGACTACGAGCAGTACTTC. This translates into CASSLNLGDYEQYF.

The chain uses TRBV7-2 and TRBJ2-7; D possibly corresponds to TRBD1 (6 bases). V lost 5 bases and J lost 3, with 11 bases in between. The CDR3 has 13 residues. The germline V gene encodes CDR1 SGHTA and CDR2 FQGNSA. The CDR3 protein is CASSPQQGYEQYF. The CDR3 DNA follows: TGTGCCAGCAGCCCCCAACAGGGCTACGAGCAGTACTTC.

The rearrangement links TRBV7-9 to TRBJ2-2, with D unresolved. The V gene's germline CDR1 is SEHNR and CDR2 FQNEAQ (reference sequence). Trimming stripped 8 bases from V and 1 base from J, with 11 bases between. The CDR3 extends over 14 amino acids. DNA for the CDR3: TGTGCCAGCGGAGAGATTTTGAACACCGGGGAGCTGTTTTTT. Its translation: CASGEILNTGELFF.

This clone was seen only a few times. The CDR3, as DNA: TGTGCCAGCAGCTTCGGGACCCCCGCAGATACGCAGTATTTT. It specifies CASSFGTPADTQYF. V gene TRBV5-6 combines with J gene TRBJ2-3; D assignment may be TRBD1 or TRBD2 (5 bases each). The CDR3 has 14 residues. In germline, CDR1 is SGHDT, CDR2 YYEEEE. V lost 2 bases to trimming and J lost 4 bases, with 11 bases between them.

This chain links TRBV10-3 with TRBJ2-1; TRBD1 agrees at 8 bases. This CDR3 contains 15 residues. Germline-derived CDR1 and CDR2 are ENHRY and SYGVKD. With V trimmed by 7 bases and J by 0 bases, 5 bases remained unmatched. The CDR3 region is CAITGGQGSYNEQFF. The CDR3 DNA follows: TGTGCCATCACCGGCGGACAGGGCTCCTACAATGAGCAGTTCTTC.

This chain connects TRBV7-3 to TRBJ2-1, with a tentative D call TRBD2 (6 bases). CDR3 length equals 14 residues. V lost 5 bases and J 3 bases, leaving 11 bases between the germline ends. Germline V gene lookup returns CDR1 SGHTA and CDR2 FQGTGA. CDR3 loop: CASSREAGYNEQFF. The CDR3 DNA sequence: TGTGCCAGCAGCAGGGAGGCAGGCTACAATGAGCAGTTCTTC.

This clone was seen only once. V usage is TRBV9 and J usage is TRBJ2-1; D unresolved. V shed 4 bases and J shed 4 bases, with 18 bases lying between them. Germline CDR1 SGDLS, CDR2 YYNGEE. CDR3 length: 16 amino acids. CDR3 in DNA: TGTGCCAGCAGCCCTAGAGACGGGTTCTGGTACAATGAGCAGTTCTTC. Its protein is CASSPRDGFWYNEQFF.

V is TRBV5-6 and J is TRBJ2-5; perhaps TRBD2 as D (6 bases). V gave up 4 bases and J gave up 5 bases, with 21 bases separating them. CDR1 SGHDT and CDR2 YYEEEE come from the germline V gene. The CDR3 loop spans 16 amino acids. CDR3 residues: CASSLGGGGFGETQYF. The CDR3 DNA is TGTGCCAGCAGCCTGGGAGGTGGCGGGTTCGGTGAGACCCAGTACTTC.

This chain uses TRBV11-2 with TRBJ1-2; D is perhaps TRBD1 (5 bases). CDR1 SGHAT and CDR2 FQNNGV come from the germline V gene. Trimming took 4 bases from V and 6 from J, leaving 9 bases between them. The CDR3 spans 12 residues. Here the CDR3 DNA reads TGTGCCAGCAGCTCGGAGGGGAATGGCTACACCTTC. This codes for CASSSEGNGYTF.

The CDR3, as DNA: TGTGCCAGCAGTTACCTCTCGGCCATTAATCAGCCCCAGCATTTT. This encodes CASSYLSAINQPQHF. This chain links TRBV6-5 with TRBJ1-5; D is unclear. Trimming stripped 2 bases from V and 4 bases from J, with 12 bases between. CDR3 length: 15 residues. The germline gives CDR1 MNHEY, CDR2 SVGAGI.

The rearrangement uses TRBV14 and TRBJ2-1; TRBD2 aligns across 7 bases. Per the germline V gene, CDR1 is SGHDN and CDR2 is FVKESK. The CDR3 contains 17 residues. Trimming removed 1 base from V and 0 bases from J; junction bases left unmatched: 6. CDR3 residues: CASSQARSSGSYNEQFF. Written as DNA, the CDR3 is TGTGCCAGCAGCCAAGCCCGTTCTAGCGGCTCCTACAATGAGCAGTTCTTC. The full variable domain, with the rest looked up from reference TRBV14 and TRBJ2-1, is EAGVTQFPSHSVIEKGQTVTLRCDPISGHDNLYWYRRVMGKEIKFLLHFVKESKQDESGMPNNRFLAERTGGTYSTLKVQPAELEDSGVYFCASSQARSSGSYNEQFFGPGTRLTVL.

The rearrangement links TRBV15 to TRBJ1-6; 7 bases map to TRBD1. The germline gives CDR1 LNHNV, CDR2 YYDKDF (reference sequence). V was clipped by 0 bases and J by 9 bases; unmatched bases: 11. The CDR3 covers 17 residues. CDR3 region: CATSRDLLTGQGSPLHF. In nucleotides, the CDR3 is TGTGCCACCAGCAGAGATCTATTGACAGGGCAGGGTTCACCCCTCCACTTT.